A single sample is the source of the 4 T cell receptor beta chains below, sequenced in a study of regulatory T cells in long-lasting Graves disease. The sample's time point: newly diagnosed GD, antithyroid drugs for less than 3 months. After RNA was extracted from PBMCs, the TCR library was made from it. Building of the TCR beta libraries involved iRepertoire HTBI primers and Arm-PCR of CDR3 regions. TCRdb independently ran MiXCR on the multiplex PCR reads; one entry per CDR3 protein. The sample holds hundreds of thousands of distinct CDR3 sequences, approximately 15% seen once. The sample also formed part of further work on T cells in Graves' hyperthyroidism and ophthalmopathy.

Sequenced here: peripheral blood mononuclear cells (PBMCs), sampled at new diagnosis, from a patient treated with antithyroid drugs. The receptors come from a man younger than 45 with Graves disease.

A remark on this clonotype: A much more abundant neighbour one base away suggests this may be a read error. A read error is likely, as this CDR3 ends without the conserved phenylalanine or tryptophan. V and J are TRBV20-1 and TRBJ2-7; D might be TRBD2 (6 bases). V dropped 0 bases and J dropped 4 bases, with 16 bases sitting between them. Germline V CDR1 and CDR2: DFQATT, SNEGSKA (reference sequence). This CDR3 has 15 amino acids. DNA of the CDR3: TGCAGTGCTAGAGATGGCGGAGGGAGAGGGTACGAGCAGTACTCC. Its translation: CSARDGGGRGYEQYS.

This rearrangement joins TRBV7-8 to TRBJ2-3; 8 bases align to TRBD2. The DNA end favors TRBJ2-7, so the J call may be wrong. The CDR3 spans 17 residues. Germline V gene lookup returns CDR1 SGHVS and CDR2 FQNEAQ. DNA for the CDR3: TGTGCCAGCAGCTTAGTATCAGCGGGAGCGGGCTCCTACGAGCAGTACTTC. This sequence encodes CASSLVSAGAGSYEQYF.

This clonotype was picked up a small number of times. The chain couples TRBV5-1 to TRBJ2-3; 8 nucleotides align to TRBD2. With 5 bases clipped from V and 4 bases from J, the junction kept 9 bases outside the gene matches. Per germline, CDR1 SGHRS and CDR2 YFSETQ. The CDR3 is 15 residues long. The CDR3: CASRMVAGLSDTQYF. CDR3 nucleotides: TGCGCCAGCAGGATGGTAGCGGGATTGTCAGATACGCAGTATTTT.

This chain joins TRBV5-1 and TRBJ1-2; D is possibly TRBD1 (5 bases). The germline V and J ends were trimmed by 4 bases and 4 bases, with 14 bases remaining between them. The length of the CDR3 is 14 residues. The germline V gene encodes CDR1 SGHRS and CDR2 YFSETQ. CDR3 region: CASSTDPGTYGYTF. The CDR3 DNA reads TGCGCCAGCAGCACAGATCCAGGGACCTATGGCTACACCTTC.